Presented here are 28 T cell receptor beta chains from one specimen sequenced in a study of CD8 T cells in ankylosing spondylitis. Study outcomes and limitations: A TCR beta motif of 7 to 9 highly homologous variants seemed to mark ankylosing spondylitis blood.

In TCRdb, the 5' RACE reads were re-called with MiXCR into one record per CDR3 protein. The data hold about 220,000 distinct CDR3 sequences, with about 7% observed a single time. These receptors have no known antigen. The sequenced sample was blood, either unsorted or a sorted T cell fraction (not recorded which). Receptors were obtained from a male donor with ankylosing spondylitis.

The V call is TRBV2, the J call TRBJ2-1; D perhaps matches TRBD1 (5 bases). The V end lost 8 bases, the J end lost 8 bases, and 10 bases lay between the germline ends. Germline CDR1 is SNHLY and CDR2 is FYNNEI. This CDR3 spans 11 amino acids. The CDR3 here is CASSKGDEQFF. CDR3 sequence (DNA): TGTGCCAGCTCCAAAGGGGATGAGCAGTTCTTC.

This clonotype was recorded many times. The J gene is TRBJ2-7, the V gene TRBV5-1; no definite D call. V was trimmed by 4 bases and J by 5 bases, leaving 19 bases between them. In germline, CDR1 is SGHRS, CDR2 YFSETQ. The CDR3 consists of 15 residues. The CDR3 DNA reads TGCGCCAGCAGCCCGGGCTATGGTGACCTTGACGAGCAGTACTTC. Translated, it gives CASSPGYGDLDEQYF. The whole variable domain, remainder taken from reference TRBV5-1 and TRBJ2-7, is KAGVTQTPRYLIKTRGQQVTLSCSPISGHRSVSWYQQTPGQGLQFLFEYFSETQRNKGNFPGRFSGRQFSNSRSEMNVSTLELGDSALYLCASSPGYGDLDEQYFGPGTRLTVT.

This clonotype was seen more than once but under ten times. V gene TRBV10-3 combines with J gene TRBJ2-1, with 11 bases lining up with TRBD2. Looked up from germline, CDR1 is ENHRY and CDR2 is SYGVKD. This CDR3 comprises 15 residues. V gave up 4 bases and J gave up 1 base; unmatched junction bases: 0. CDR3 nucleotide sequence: TGTGCCATCAGTGGGACTAGCGGGTCCTACAATGAGCAGTTCTTC. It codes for CAISGTSGSYNEQFF.

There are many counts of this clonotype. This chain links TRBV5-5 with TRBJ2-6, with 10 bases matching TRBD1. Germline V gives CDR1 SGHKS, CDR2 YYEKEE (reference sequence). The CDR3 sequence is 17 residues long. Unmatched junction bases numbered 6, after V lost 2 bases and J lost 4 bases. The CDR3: CASSFRGTGVGANVLTF. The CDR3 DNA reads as TGTGCCAGCAGCTTCCGCGGGACAGGGGTAGGGGCCAACGTCCTGACTTTC.

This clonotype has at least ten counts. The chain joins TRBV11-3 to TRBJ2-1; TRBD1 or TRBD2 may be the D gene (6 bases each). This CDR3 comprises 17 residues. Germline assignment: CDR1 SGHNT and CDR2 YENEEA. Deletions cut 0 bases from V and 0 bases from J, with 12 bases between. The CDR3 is CASSLDLPGASYNEQFF. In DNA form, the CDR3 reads TGTGCCAGCAGCTTAGATCTTCCGGGGGCCTCCTACAATGAGCAGTTCTTC.

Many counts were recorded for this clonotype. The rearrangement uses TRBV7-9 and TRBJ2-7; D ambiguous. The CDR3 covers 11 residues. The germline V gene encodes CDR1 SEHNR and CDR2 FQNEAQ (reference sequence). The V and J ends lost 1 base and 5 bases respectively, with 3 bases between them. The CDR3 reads CASSLDHEQYF. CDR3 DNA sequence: TGTGCCAGCAGCTTAGACCACGAGCAGTACTTC.

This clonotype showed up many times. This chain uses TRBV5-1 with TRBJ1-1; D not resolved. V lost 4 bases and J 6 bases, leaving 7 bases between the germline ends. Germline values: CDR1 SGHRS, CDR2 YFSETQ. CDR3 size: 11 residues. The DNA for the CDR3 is TGCGCCAGCAGCGGAGGCGCTGAAGCTTTCTTT. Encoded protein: CASSGGAEAFF.

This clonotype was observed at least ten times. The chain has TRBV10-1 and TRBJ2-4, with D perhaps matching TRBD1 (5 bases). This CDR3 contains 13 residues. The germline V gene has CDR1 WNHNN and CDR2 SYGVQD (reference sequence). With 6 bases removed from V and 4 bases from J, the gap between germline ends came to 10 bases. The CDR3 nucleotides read TGCGCCAGCAGCGGACACCTGAAAAACATTCAGTACTTC. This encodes CASSGHLKNIQYF.

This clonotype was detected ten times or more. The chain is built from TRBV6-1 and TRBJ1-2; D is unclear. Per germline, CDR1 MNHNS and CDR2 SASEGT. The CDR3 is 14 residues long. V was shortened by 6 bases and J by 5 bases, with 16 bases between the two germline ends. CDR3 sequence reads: CASSSGLRWYGYTF. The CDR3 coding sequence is TGTGCCAGCAGCAGCGGCCTGAGGTGGTATGGCTACACCTTC.

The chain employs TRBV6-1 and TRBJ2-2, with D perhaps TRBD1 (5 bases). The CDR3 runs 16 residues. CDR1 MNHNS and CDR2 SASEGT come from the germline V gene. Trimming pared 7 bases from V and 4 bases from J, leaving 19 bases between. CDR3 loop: CASTGPLGALTGELFF. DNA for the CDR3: TGTGCCAGCACGGGTCCTCTAGGGGCCCTCACCGGGGAGCTGTTTTTT.

The CDR3 loop is CSARDDQGGRKLFF. CDR3 coding DNA: TGCAGTGCTAGAGATGATCAGGGCGGGAGAAAACTGTTTTTT. This chain links TRBV20-1 with TRBJ1-4; D may be TRBD1 (5 bases). V lost 0 bases to trimming and J lost 10 bases, with 15 bases between them. The CDR3 runs to 14 residues. CDR1 is DFQATT and CDR2 is SNEGSKA in the germline V gene (reference sequence).

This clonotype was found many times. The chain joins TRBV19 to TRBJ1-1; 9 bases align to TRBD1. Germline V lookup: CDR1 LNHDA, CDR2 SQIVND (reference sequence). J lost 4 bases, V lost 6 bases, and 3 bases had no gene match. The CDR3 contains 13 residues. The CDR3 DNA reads TGTGCCAGTAGGACAGGGGGTTTCACTGAAGCTTTCTTT. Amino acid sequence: CASRTGGFTEAFF.

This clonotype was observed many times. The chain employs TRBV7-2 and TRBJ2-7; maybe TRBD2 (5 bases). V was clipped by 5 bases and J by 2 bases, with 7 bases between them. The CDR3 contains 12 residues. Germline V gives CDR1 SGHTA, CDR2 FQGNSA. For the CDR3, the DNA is TGTGCCAGCAGCCTACTAGCCTACGAGCAGTACTTC. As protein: CASSLLAYEQYF.

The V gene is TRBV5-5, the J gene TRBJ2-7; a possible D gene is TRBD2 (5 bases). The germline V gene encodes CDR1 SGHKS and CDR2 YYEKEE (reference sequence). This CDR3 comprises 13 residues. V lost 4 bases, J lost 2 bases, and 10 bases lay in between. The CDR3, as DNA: TGTGCCAGCAGCCGAGGGCTGCCCTACGAGCAGTACTTC. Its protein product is CASSRGLPYEQYF.

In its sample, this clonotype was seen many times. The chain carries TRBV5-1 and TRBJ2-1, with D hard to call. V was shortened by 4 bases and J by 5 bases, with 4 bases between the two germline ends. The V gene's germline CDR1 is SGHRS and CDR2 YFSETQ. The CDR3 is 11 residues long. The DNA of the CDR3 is TGCGCCAGCAGCGAGGACAATGAGCAGTTCTTC. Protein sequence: CASSEDNEQFF.

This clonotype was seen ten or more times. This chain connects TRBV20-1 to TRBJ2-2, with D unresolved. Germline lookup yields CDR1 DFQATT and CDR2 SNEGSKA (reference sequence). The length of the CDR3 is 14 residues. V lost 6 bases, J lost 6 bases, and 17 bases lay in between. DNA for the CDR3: TGCAGTGCCCTCTCAGTGGCAGATCCCGGGGAGCTGTTTTTT. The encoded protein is CSALSVADPGELFF.

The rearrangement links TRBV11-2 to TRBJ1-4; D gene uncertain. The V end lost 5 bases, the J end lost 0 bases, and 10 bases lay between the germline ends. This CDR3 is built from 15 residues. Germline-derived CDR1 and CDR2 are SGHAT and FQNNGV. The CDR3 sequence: CASSPAGATNEKLFF. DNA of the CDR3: TGTGCCAGCAGCCCGGCCGGGGCAACTAATGAAAAACTGTTTTTT.

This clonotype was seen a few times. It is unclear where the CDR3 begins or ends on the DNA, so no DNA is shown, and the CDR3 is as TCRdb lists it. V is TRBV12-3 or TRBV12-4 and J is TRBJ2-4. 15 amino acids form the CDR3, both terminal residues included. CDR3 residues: CASSDFRGAKNIQYF.

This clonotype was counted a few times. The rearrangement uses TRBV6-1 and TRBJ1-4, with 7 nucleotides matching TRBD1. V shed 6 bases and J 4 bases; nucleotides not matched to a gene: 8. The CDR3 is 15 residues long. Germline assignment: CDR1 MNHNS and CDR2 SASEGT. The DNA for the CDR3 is TGTGCCAGCAGCGGCTACAGGGGAGTTAATGAAAAACTGTTTTTT. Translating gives CASSGYRGVNEKLFF.

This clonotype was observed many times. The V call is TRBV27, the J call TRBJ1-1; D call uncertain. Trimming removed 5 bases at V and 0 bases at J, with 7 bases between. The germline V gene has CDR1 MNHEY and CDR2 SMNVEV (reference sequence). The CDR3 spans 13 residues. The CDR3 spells CASSLSLNTEAFF. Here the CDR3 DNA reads TGTGCCAGCAGTCTTAGCTTGAACACTGAAGCTTTCTTT.

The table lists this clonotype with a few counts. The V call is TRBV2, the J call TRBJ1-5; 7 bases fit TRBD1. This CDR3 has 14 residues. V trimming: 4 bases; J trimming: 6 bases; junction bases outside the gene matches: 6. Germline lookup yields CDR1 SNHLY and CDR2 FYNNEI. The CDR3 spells CASSVGTEGQPQHF. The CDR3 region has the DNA TGTGCCAGCAGTGTCGGGACAGAAGGTCAGCCCCAGCATTTT. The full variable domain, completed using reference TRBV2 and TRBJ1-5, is EPEVTQTPSHQVTQMGQEVILRCVPISNHLYFYWYRQILGQKVEFLVSFYNNEISEKSEIFDDQFSVERPDGSNFTLKIRSTKLEDSAMYFCASSVGTEGQPQHFGDGTRLSIL.

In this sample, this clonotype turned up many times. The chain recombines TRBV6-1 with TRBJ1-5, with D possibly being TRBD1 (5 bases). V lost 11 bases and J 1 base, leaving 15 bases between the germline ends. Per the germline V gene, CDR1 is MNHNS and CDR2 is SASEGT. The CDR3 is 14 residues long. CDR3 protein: CAGSQEWSNQPQHF. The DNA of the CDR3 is TGTGCCGGCTCACAGGAGTGGAGCAATCAGCCCCAGCATTTT.

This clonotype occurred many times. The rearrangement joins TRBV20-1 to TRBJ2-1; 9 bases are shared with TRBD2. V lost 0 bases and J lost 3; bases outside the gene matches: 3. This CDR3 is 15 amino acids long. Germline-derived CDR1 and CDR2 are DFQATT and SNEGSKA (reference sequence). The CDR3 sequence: CSAREGLAYYNEQFF. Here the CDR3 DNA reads TGCAGTGCTAGAGAGGGACTAGCCTACTACAATGAGCAGTTCTTC.

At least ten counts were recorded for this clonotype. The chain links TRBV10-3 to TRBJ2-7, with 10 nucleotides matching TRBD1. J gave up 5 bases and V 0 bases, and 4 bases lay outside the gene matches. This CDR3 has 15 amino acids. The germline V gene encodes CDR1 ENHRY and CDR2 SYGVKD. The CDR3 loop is CAISESGTGVHEQYF. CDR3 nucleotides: TGTGCCATCAGTGAGTCAGGGACAGGGGTCCACGAGCAGTACTTC.

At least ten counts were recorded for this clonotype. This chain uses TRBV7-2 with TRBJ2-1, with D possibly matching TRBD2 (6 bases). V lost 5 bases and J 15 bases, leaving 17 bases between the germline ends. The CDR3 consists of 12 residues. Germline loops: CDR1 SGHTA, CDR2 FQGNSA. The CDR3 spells CASSMGLLGWFF. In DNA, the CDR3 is TGTGCCAGCAGCATGGGACTGCTGGGTTGGTTCTTC.

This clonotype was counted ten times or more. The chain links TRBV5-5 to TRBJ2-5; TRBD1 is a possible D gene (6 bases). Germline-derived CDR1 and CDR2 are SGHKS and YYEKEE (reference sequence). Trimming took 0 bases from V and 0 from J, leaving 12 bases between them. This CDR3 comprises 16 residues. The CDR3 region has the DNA TGTGCCAGCAGCTTGGTTCCCGGACAGTACCAAGAGACCCAGTACTTC. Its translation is CASSLVPGQYQETQYF.

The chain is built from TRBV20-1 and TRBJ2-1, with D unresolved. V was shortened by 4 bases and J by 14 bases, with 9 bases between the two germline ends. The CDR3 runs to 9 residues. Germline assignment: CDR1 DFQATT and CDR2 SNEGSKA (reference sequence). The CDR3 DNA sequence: TGCAGTGCTAAGGGTTGGGAGTTCTTC. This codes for CSAKGWEFF.

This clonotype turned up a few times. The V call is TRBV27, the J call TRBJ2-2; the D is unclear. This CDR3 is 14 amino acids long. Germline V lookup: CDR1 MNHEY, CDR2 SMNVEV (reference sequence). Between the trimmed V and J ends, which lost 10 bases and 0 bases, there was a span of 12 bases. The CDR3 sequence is CATRWQTNTGELFF. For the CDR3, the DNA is TGTGCCACCCGATGGCAGACGAACACCGGGGAGCTGTTTTTT.